This T cell receptor (beta chain) was identified in a study of T cell changes during pregnancy in multiple sclerosis. Trimming removed 3 bases from V and 2 bases from J; junction bases left unmatched: 5. The germline V gene has CDR1 SGHNT and CDR2 YYREEE (reference sequence). This CDR3 contains 14 residues. Assay: immunoSEQ multiplex PCR; the TCRdb copy retains only in-frame clones and omits some. The table records 29,000 or so clones, approximately 90% of them present only once. The V call is TRBV5-4, the J call TRBJ2-7; 7 bases are a match to TRBD2. Sequencing used CD8+ T cells from peripheral blood mononuclear cells, obtained before pregnancy. The receptor was isolated from a female donor with multiple sclerosis, enrolled in a pregnancy study. The CDR3 protein is CASSSGGGTYEQYF. In nucleotides, the CDR3 is TGTGCCAGCAGCTCTGGGGGAGGGACCTACGAGCAGTACTTC. The full variable domain, in which reference TRBV5-4 and TRBJ2-7 provide the parts outside the CDR3, is ETGVTQSPTHLIKTRGQQVTLRCSSQSGHNTVSWYQQALGQGPQFIFQYYREEENGRGNFPPRFSGLQFPNYSSELNVNALELDDSALYLCASSSGGGTYEQYFGPGTRLTVT.